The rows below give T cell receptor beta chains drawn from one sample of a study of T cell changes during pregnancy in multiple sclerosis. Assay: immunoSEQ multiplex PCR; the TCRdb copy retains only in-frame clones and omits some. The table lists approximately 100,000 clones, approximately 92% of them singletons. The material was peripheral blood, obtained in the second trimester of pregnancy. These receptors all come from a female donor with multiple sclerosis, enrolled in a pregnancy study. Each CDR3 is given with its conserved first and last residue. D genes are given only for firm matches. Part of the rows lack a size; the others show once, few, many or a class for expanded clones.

cdr3_aa: CASSPDRETQYF
cdr3_nt: TGCGCCAGCAGCCCAGACAGGGAGACCCAGTACTTC
d_call: .
j_call: TRBJ2-5
clone_size: large
v_call: TRBV5-1

cdr3_aa: CASSFSGRTEQFF
cdr3_nt: TGTGCCAGCAGTTTCAGCGGGAGGACTGAGCAGTTCTTC
d_call: TRBD2
j_call: TRBJ2-1
clone_size: .
v_call: TRBV28

cdr3_aa: CASSTTGTSGSYEQYF
cdr3_nt: TGTGCCAGTAGTACAACCGGGACTAGCGGGAGCTACGAGCAGTACTTC
d_call: TRBD2
j_call: TRBJ2-7
clone_size: .
v_call: TRBV19

cdr3_aa: CASSLRQGSNTEAFF
cdr3_nt: TGTGCCAGCAGCCTAAGACAGGGATCGAACACTGAAGCTTTCTTT
d_call: TRBD1
j_call: TRBJ1-1
clone_size: few
v_call: TRBV7-2

cdr3_aa: CASSPEGSNQPQHF
cdr3_nt: TGTGCCAGCAGCCCGGAGGGGAGCAATCAGCCCCAGCATTTT
d_call: .
j_call: TRBJ1-5
clone_size: .
v_call: TRBV9

cdr3_aa: CASSQTDAQGGRAEQYF
cdr3_nt: TGCGCCAGCAGCCAGACAGACGCTCAGGGGGGCAGGGCCGAGCAGTACTTC
d_call: .
j_call: TRBJ2-7
clone_size: .
v_call: TRBV4-1

cdr3_aa: CASSPPGREETQYF
cdr3_nt: TGTGCCAGCTCACCCCCGGGAAGAGAAGAGACCCAGTACTTC
d_call: .
j_call: TRBJ2-5
clone_size: .
v_call: TRBV18

cdr3_aa: CASSLEAPHNEQFF
cdr3_nt: TGTGCCAGCAGCTTAGAAGCCCCCCACAATGAGCAGTTCTTC
d_call: .
j_call: TRBJ2-1
clone_size: .
v_call: TRBV5-6

cdr3_aa: CASSLIAGVLHEQYF
cdr3_nt: TGTGCCAGCAGTTTAATAGCGGGAGTGCTCCACGAGCAGTACTTC
d_call: TRBD2
j_call: TRBJ2-7
clone_size: .
v_call: TRBV27

cdr3_aa: CASSLARDRNTEAFF
cdr3_nt: TGCGCCAGCAGCTTGGCCCGGGACAGAAACACTGAAGCTTTCTTT
d_call: TRBD1
j_call: TRBJ1-1
clone_size: .
v_call: TRBV5-1

cdr3_aa: CASSRARGTDTQYF
cdr3_nt: TGTGCCAGCAGCCGAGCCCGGGGGACAGATACGCAGTATTTT
d_call: .
j_call: TRBJ2-3
clone_size: .
v_call: TRBV4-2

cdr3_aa: CASSLVGLAQNTGELFF
cdr3_nt: TGTGCCAGCAGCTTAGTCGGACTAGCCCAGAACACCGGGGAGCTGTTTTTT
d_call: TRBD2
j_call: TRBJ2-2
clone_size: once
v_call: TRBV13

cdr3_aa: CASSSQLADNEQFF
cdr3_nt: TGTGCTAGCAGCTCCCAGCTAGCGGACAATGAGCAGTTCTTC
d_call: TRBD2
j_call: TRBJ2-1
clone_size: .
v_call: TRBV7-7

cdr3_aa: CASSQELAGGLDTQYF
cdr3_nt: TGCGCCAGCAGCCAAGAGCTAGCGGGAGGGTTAGATACGCAGTATTTT
d_call: TRBD2
j_call: TRBJ2-3
clone_size: .
v_call: TRBV4-1

cdr3_aa: CASSLGQGYYEQYF
cdr3_nt: TGTGCCAGCAGTTTGGGGCAGGGATACTACGAGCAGTACTTC
d_call: .
j_call: TRBJ2-7
clone_size: .
v_call: TRBV27

cdr3_aa: CASSQDLGDYNEQFF
cdr3_nt: TGTGCCAGCAGCCAAGACTTAGGGGATTACAATGAGCAGTTCTTC
d_call: .
j_call: TRBJ2-1
clone_size: .
v_call: TRBV14

cdr3_aa: CASSLAPGGLNTEAFF
cdr3_nt: TGTGCCAGCAGCTTAGCGCCAGGGGGCTTGAACACTGAAGCTTTCTTT
d_call: TRBD1
j_call: TRBJ1-1
clone_size: .
v_call: TRBV7-8

cdr3_aa: CASSVSDNEQFF
cdr3_nt: TGTGCCAGCAGCGTATCAGACAATGAGCAGTTCTTC
d_call: .
j_call: TRBJ2-1
clone_size: .
v_call: TRBV9

cdr3_aa: CSVEGDRTNYGYTF
cdr3_nt: TGCAGCGTTGAGGGAGACAGGACTAACTATGGCTACACCTTC
d_call: .
j_call: TRBJ1-2
clone_size: few
v_call: TRBV29-1

cdr3_aa: CASSLGQSYEQYF
cdr3_nt: TGTGCCAGCAGCTTAGGACAGAGCTACGAGCAGTACTTC
d_call: .
j_call: TRBJ2-7
clone_size: .
v_call: TRBV11-1

cdr3_aa: CASRGTEVGEKLFF
cdr3_nt: TGTGCCAGCAGGGGTACAGAAGTCGGTGAAAAACTGTTTTTT
d_call: .
j_call: TRBJ1-4
clone_size: .
v_call: TRBV28

cdr3_aa: CASSQVRVEMYEQYF
cdr3_nt: TGCGCCAGCAGTCAAGTGAGGGTGGAGATGTATGAGCAGTACTTC
d_call: .
j_call: TRBJ2-7
clone_size: .
v_call: TRBV23-1

cdr3_aa: CASSSTHRGGSEQYF
cdr3_nt: TGTGCCAGCAGTTCAACCCACCGGGGGGGCTCCGAGCAGTACTTC
d_call: TRBD2
j_call: TRBJ2-7
clone_size: .
v_call: TRBV28

cdr3_aa: CASSALAGGPGEQYF
cdr3_nt: TGTGCCAGCAGCGCCTTAGCGGGAGGGCCGGGCGAGCAGTACTTC
d_call: TRBD2
j_call: TRBJ2-7
clone_size: .
v_call: TRBV9

cdr3_aa: CASRGVVAGGQFF
cdr3_nt: TGTGCCAGCAGAGGGGTCGTAGCTGGGGGCCAGTTCTTC
d_call: .
j_call: TRBJ2-1
clone_size: .
v_call: TRBV15

cdr3_aa: CASSPSRNEQFF
cdr3_nt: TGTGCCAGCAGCCCTAGTCGCAATGAGCAGTTCTTC
d_call: .
j_call: TRBJ2-1
clone_size: .
v_call: TRBV28

cdr3_aa: CASSSLSRQDGELFF
cdr3_nt: TGTGCCAGTAGTTCTCTTTCACGCCAGGACGGGGAGCTGTTTTTT
d_call: .
j_call: TRBJ2-2
clone_size: .
v_call: TRBV19

cdr3_aa: CASSQAINSLKKEWF
cdr3_nt: TGCGCCAGCAGCCAAGCTATAAACTCCCTGAAAAAAGAGTGGTTT
d_call: .
j_call: TRBJ1-1
clone_size: .
v_call: TRBV4-3

cdr3_aa: CASSTGTHEQFF
cdr3_nt: TGTGCCAGCTCCACAGGGACCCATGAGCAGTTCTTC
d_call: .
j_call: TRBJ2-1
clone_size: .
v_call: TRBV27

cdr3_aa: CASSLASGSYEQYF
cdr3_nt: TGTGCCAGCAGCTTGGCTAGCGGGAGCTACGAGCAGTACTTC
d_call: TRBD2
j_call: TRBJ2-7
clone_size: .
v_call: TRBV5-5

cdr3_aa: CASSYGADSTRF
cdr3_nt: TGTGCCAGCAGCTATGGGGCCGACTCTACACGTTTC
d_call: .
j_call: TRBJ2-7
clone_size: .
v_call: TRBV5-6

cdr3_aa: CASSVGEGRSSYEQYF
cdr3_nt: TGTGCCAGCAGCGTAGGAGAGGGAAGGAGCTCCTACGAGCAGTACTTC
d_call: .
j_call: TRBJ2-7
clone_size: .
v_call: TRBV9

cdr3_aa: CASSTSMNTEAFF
cdr3_nt: TGTGCCAGCAGCACATCCATGAACACTGAAGCTTTCTTT
d_call: .
j_call: TRBJ1-1
clone_size: .
v_call: TRBV7-3

cdr3_aa: CASREGPGNEQYF
cdr3_nt: TGCGCCAGCAGAGAGGGCCCGGGAAACGAGCAGTACTTC
d_call: .
j_call: TRBJ2-7
clone_size: .
v_call: TRBV5-1

cdr3_aa: CASRTLGGNYGYTF
cdr3_nt: TGTGCCAGCAGGACCTTAGGGGGAAACTATGGCTACACCTTC
d_call: .
j_call: TRBJ1-2
clone_size: .
v_call: TRBV6-5

cdr3_aa: CASSEASGQRGNTIYF
cdr3_nt: TGTGCCAGCAGTGAAGCATCTGGACAGAGGGGAAACACCATATATTTT
d_call: .
j_call: TRBJ1-3
clone_size: .
v_call: TRBV2

cdr3_aa: CASSVAPSMNEQYF
cdr3_nt: TGTGCCAGCAGCGTAGCTCCTAGCATGAACGAGCAGTACTTC
d_call: .
j_call: TRBJ2-7
clone_size: .
v_call: TRBV9

cdr3_aa: CAWLLAGVEQYF
cdr3_nt: TGTGCCTGGCTGCTAGCGGGGGTAGAACAGTATTTT
d_call: TRBD2
j_call: TRBJ2-3
clone_size: .
v_call: TRBV30

cdr3_aa: CASSFTPTTEAFF
cdr3_nt: TGTGCCAGCAGTTTTACCCCGACAACTGAAGCTTTCTTT
d_call: .
j_call: TRBJ1-1
clone_size: .
v_call: TRBV27

cdr3_aa: CASSRDRDEKLFF
cdr3_nt: TGTGCCAGCAGCCGGGACAGGGATGAAAAACTGTTTTTT
d_call: TRBD1
j_call: TRBJ1-4
clone_size: .
v_call: TRBV27

cdr3_aa: CASSYAGVGEFF
cdr3_nt: TGTGCCAGCAGCTACGCGGGAGTTGGAGAGTTCTTC
d_call: TRBD2
j_call: TRBJ2-1
clone_size: few
v_call: TRBV5-4

cdr3_aa: CASSDSELAGSTDTQYF
cdr3_nt: TGTGCCAGCAGTGACTCCGAACTAGCGGGTAGCACAGATACGCAGTATTTT
d_call: TRBD2
j_call: TRBJ2-3
clone_size: .
v_call: TRBV2

cdr3_aa: CASSLSGTYEQYF
cdr3_nt: TGTGCCAGCAGCCTTAGCGGCACCTACGAGCAGTACTTC
d_call: .
j_call: TRBJ2-7
clone_size: .
v_call: TRBV6-5

cdr3_aa: CASSQLARGEQYF
cdr3_nt: TGTGCCAGCAGCCAGCTAGCCCGGGGTGAGCAGTACTTC
d_call: .
j_call: TRBJ2-7
clone_size: .
v_call: TRBV7-9

cdr3_aa: CATVPGPNSPLHF
cdr3_nt: TGTGCCACCGTCCCAGGGCCTAATTCACCCCTCCACTTT
d_call: .
j_call: TRBJ1-6
clone_size: .
v_call: TRBV6-5

cdr3_aa: CASRPTRFNEQFF
cdr3_nt: TGTGCCAGCAGACCGACTAGGTTCAATGAGCAGTTCTTC
d_call: .
j_call: TRBJ2-1
clone_size: .
v_call: TRBV6-5

cdr3_aa: CSARRVETQYF
cdr3_nt: TGCAGTGCTAGGAGGGTGGAGACCCAGTACTTC
d_call: .
j_call: TRBJ2-5
clone_size: .
v_call: TRBV20-1

cdr3_aa: CASSIFRWVGEYNEQFF
cdr3_nt: TGTGCCAGTAGTATATTCAGGTGGGTCGGGGAGTACAATGAGCAGTTCTTC
d_call: .
j_call: TRBJ2-1
clone_size: once
v_call: TRBV19

cdr3_aa: CASSLMGQVPFDYGYTF
cdr3_nt: TGTGCCAGCAGTCTTATGGGACAGGTCCCTTTCGACTATGGCTACACCTTC
d_call: TRBD1
j_call: TRBJ1-2
clone_size: .
v_call: TRBV27

cdr3_aa: CASSPPPSGVYNEQFF
cdr3_nt: TGTGCCAGCAGCCCCCCCCCTTCAGGTGTTTACAATGAGCAGTTCTTC
d_call: .
j_call: TRBJ2-1
clone_size: .
v_call: TRBV5-4

cdr3_aa: CSVLRGGNTEAFF
cdr3_nt: TGCAGCGTTCTTAGGGGGGGCAACACTGAAGCTTTCTTT
d_call: .
j_call: TRBJ1-1
clone_size: .
v_call: TRBV29-1

cdr3_aa: CASSPFISTDTQYF
cdr3_nt: TGTGCCAGCAGTCCTTTTATAAGCACAGATACGCAGTATTTT
d_call: .
j_call: TRBJ2-3
clone_size: once
v_call: TRBV2

cdr3_aa: CASSVLEAKNIQYF
cdr3_nt: TGTGCCAGCAGTGTTCTGGAGGCCAAAAACATTCAGTACTTC
d_call: .
j_call: TRBJ2-4
clone_size: .
v_call: TRBV2

cdr3_aa: CASSSFAQGGVPGELFF
cdr3_nt: TGTGCCAGCAGCTCCTTCGCCCAAGGGGGAGTACCCGGGGAGCTGTTTTTT
d_call: .
j_call: TRBJ2-2
clone_size: .
v_call: TRBV13

cdr3_aa: CASNLLTGDEAFF
cdr3_nt: TGTGCCAGCAATCTCTTGACGGGGGATGAAGCTTTCTTT
d_call: .
j_call: TRBJ1-1
clone_size: .
v_call: TRBV6-5

cdr3_aa: CASSYSFQGNYEQYF
cdr3_nt: TGTGCCAGCAGTTACTCGTTCCAGGGAAACTACGAGCAGTACTTC
d_call: .
j_call: TRBJ2-7
clone_size: once
v_call: TRBV6-5

cdr3_aa: CASSAALAGRSSYEQYF
cdr3_nt: TGTGCCAGCAGTGCGGCGTTAGCGGGCCGAAGCTCCTACGAGCAGTACTTC
d_call: TRBD2
j_call: TRBJ2-7
clone_size: .
v_call: TRBV2

cdr3_aa: CASSAAGGNEQFF
cdr3_nt: TGTGCCAGCAGTGCCGCAGGGGGCAATGAGCAGTTCTTC
d_call: TRBD1
j_call: TRBJ2-1
clone_size: .
v_call: TRBV25-1

cdr3_aa: CASSQGQNTEAFF
cdr3_nt: TGTGCCAGCAGCCAGGGACAGAACACTGAAGCTTTCTTT
d_call: .
j_call: TRBJ1-1
clone_size: .
v_call: TRBV14

cdr3_aa: CASSLGWELGEQYF
cdr3_nt: TGTGCCAGCAGCTTGGGATGGGAGTTGGGCGAGCAGTACTTC
d_call: .
j_call: TRBJ2-7
clone_size: once
v_call: TRBV11-1